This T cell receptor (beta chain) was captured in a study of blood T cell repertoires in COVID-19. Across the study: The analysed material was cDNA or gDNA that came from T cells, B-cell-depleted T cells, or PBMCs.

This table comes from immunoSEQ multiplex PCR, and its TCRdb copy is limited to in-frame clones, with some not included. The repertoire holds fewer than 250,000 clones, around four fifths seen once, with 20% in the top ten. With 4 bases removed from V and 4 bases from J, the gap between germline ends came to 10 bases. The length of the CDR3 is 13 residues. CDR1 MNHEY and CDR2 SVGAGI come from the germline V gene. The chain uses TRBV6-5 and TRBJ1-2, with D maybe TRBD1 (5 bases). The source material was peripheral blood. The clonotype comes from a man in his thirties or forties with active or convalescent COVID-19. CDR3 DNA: TGTGCCAGCAGTTCAGGACATATCTATGGCTACACCTTC. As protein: CASSSGHIYGYTF.